This section outlines one TCR beta chain sequence together with its context. Its antigen is undetermined. TCRdb's table, derived via immunoSEQ multiplex PCR, lists solely in-frame clones and lacks some. The sample has 10,000 or so clones, around 80% seen once. Trimming left V 4 bases short and J 0 bases short, with 14 bases between. CDR3 length equals 16 residues. Germline V CDR1 and CDR2: SGDLS, YYNGEE. Sample time point: week 3, after first cycle of checkpoint inhibitor. Apart from a couple of fast progressors, RECIST 1.1 response was judged 12 weeks post-infusion. This sample stems from a study of blood T cell dynamics during melanoma immunotherapy. Points from the study as a whole: Disease-control patients' PBMC repertoires became either more clonal or more diverse at W3.

The material was blood, obtained from a patient treated with checkpoint blockade. The receptor comes from a human donor with melanoma. The chain links TRBV9 to TRBJ2-1; unclear D gene. CDR3 sequence (DNA): TGTGCCAGCAGCACGAACAGCCGGAACTCCTACAATGAGCAGTTCTTC. The encoded protein is CASSTNSRNSYNEQFF.